Listed below are T cell receptor beta chains from one sample, sequenced in a study of shared T cell receptors in the human thymus. Assay used: immunoSEQ multiplex PCR; TCRdb lists only in-frame clones, some missing. Seen here are 640,000 or so clones, 80% to 90% observed once, and the top ten hold about 0.0094%. The same sample was also studied in work on human thymus T cells.

Sequenced material: thymocytes. The source of these receptors is a boy under two years old with a congenital heart defect. Each CDR3 is given with its conserved first and last residue. The order of the fields is clone size, J gene, D gene, V gene, CDR3 DNA, CDR3 protein. The D gene is left open where the match is weak. A clone size is listed for some rows: how often the clone was seen (once, few, many), or a class if it is expanded.

clone size: .; J gene: TRBJ2-1; D gene: TRBD1; V gene: TRBV7-2; CDR3 DNA: TGTGCCAGCAGCCTCCTAGGGACAGGGGGCTTTACTGAGCAGTTCTTC; CDR3 protein: CASSLLGTGGFTEQFF
clone size: .; J gene: TRBJ2-1; D gene: .; V gene: TRBV6-5; CDR3 DNA: TGTGCCAGCAGCCCTCTCCAGATAGCCCCCGAGCAGTTCTTC; CDR3 protein: CASSPLQIAPEQFF
clone size: .; J gene: TRBJ2-7; D gene: .; V gene: TRBV29-1; CDR3 DNA: TGCAGCGTCCTGTTGCGGACACCGGCCTACGAGCAGTACTTC; CDR3 protein: CSVLLRTPAYEQYF
clone size: .; J gene: TRBJ2-7; D gene: .; V gene: TRBV15; CDR3 DNA: TGTGCCACCAGCTTGGGACTGACCTACGAGCAGTACTTC; CDR3 protein: CATSLGLTYEQYF
clone size: .; J gene: TRBJ2-7; D gene: TRBD2; V gene: TRBV19; CDR3 DNA: TGTGCCAGTAGTGGCGAGCGGGGCACCTACGAGCAGTACTTC; CDR3 protein: CASSGERGTYEQYF
clone size: .; J gene: TRBJ2-7; D gene: TRBD2; V gene: TRBV5-4; CDR3 DNA: TGCGCCAGCAGCTATACTAGAACTAGCGAGAGCTCCTACGAGCAGTACTTC; CDR3 protein: CASSYTRTSESSYEQYF
clone size: .; J gene: TRBJ1-2; D gene: TRBD1; V gene: TRBV6-5; CDR3 DNA: TGTGCCAGCAGTTACGGGGGAGAGGGGGCGTATGGCTACACCTTC; CDR3 protein: CASSYGGEGAYGYTF
clone size: .; J gene: TRBJ2-3; D gene: .; V gene: TRBV4-3; CDR3 DNA: TGCGCCAGCAGCCAAGATCGAAGAGGCCAGTATTTT; CDR3 protein: CASSQDRRGQYF
clone size: once; J gene: TRBJ1-2; D gene: .; V gene: TRBV29-1; CDR3 DNA: TGCAGCGTTGAAGGCCCGCAAGAGGGCTACACCTTC; CDR3 protein: CSVEGPQEGYTF
clone size: .; J gene: TRBJ2-7; D gene: TRBD1; V gene: TRBV28; CDR3 DNA: TGTGCCAGCAGTTTTTCGTGGGGACAGGCAAACTACGAGCAGTACTTC; CDR3 protein: CASSFSWGQANYEQYF
clone size: .; J gene: TRBJ1-1; D gene: .; V gene: TRBV19; CDR3 DNA: TGTGCCAGTAGTCATAAGGGGTTGGGGACTGAAGCTTTCTTT; CDR3 protein: CASSHKGLGTEAFF
clone size: .; J gene: TRBJ2-1; D gene: TRBD2; V gene: TRBV27; CDR3 DNA: TGTGCCAGCAGTTTCGGGAGGGCCGACAATGAGCAGTTCTTC; CDR3 protein: CASSFGRADNEQFF
clone size: .; J gene: TRBJ1-6; D gene: TRBD1; V gene: TRBV19; CDR3 DNA: TGTGCCAGTAGTATAGATACAGGGGGACCCCCGAATTCACCCCTCCACTTT; CDR3 protein: CASSIDTGGPPNSPLHF
clone size: .; J gene: TRBJ1-2; D gene: TRBD1; V gene: TRBV6-4; CDR3 DNA: TGTGCCAGCAGTCCTGGACAGGAAACTAACTATGGCTACACCTTC; CDR3 protein: CASSPGQETNYGYTF
clone size: .; J gene: TRBJ1-2; D gene: .; V gene: TRBV27; CDR3 DNA: TGTGCCAGCAGCTGGGCGGGGGAAGGGGGCTACACCTTC; CDR3 protein: CASSWAGEGGYTF
clone size: .; J gene: TRBJ2-3; D gene: .; V gene: TRBV5-5; CDR3 DNA: TGTGCCAGCAGCTTGGCGGGGGTTGAAGATACGCAGTATTTT; CDR3 protein: CASSLAGVEDTQYF
clone size: .; J gene: TRBJ1-3; D gene: .; V gene: TRBV10-3; CDR3 DNA: TGTGCCATCAGTGAAATGAAGTTAAGGGGCGCGAGGGGAAACACCATATATTTT; CDR3 protein: CAISEMKLRGARGNTIYF